These T cell receptor beta chains were read from a single sample in a study of beta chain features in type 1 diabetes. Using immunoSEQ multiplex PCR, the repertoire was profiled, and TCRdb retains in-frame clones only, with some absent. The table lists fewer than 900,000 clones, 15% to 20% of them singletons. Sequencing input: naive CD4+ T cells from blood. The receptors shown here come from a woman between 18 and 29 years old in good health. Each CDR3 is given with its conserved first and last residue. A D gene is named only where the DNA matches it firmly. Not every row has a clone size; where given, it reads once, few, many or a size class.

V,D,length,J,size,DNA,CDR3
TRBV11-2,NA,14,TRBJ2-7,few,TGTGCCAGCAGCTTAGAGCCCAGCTCCTACGAGCAGTACTTC,CASSLEPSSYEQYF
TRBV28,TRBD1,15,TRBJ2-2,NA,TGTGCCAGCAGCAGAGACAGGGGAGAAATCGGGGAGCTGTTTTTT,CASSRDRGEIGELFF
TRBV15,NA,15,TRBJ1-2,few,TGTGCCACCAGCAGAGAGCCCTCCAGGGGCGACGGCTACACCTTC,CATSREPSRGDGYTF
TRBV10-3,NA,17,TRBJ2-3,few,TGTGCCATCAGTGCCCGCCTTTCAGGGGAGAGCACAGATACGCAGTATTTT,CAISARLSGESTDTQYF
TRBV2,NA,16,TRBJ2-3,few,TGTGCCAGCAGTGAATCTTGGGTACAGAACACAGATACGCAGTATTTT,CASSESWVQNTDTQYF
TRBV27,NA,13,TRBJ1-2,few,TGTGCCAGCAGATTAGAGGGGAGCCATGGCTACACCTTC,CASRLEGSHGYTF
TRBV9,NA,14,TRBJ1-1,few,TGTGCCAGCAGCGTAGGCGGCCGGAACACTGAAGCTTTCTTT,CASSVGGRNTEAFF
TRBV28,NA,17,TRBJ2-1,few,TGTGCCAGCAGTTTATTGCCGGGGACTCGAAGAGGCAATGAGCAGTTCTTC,CASSLLPGTRRGNEQFF
TRBV4-3,TRBD1,17,TRBJ2-1,few,TGCGCCAGCAGCCAAGCAACCCTCGGACAGGGCTTCAATGAGCAGTTCTTC,CASSQATLGQGFNEQFF
TRBV5-1,NA,17,TRBJ2-7,few,TGCGCCAGCAGCCCTATTTCCTTGACTGTAGATTCCTACGAGCAGTACTTC,CASSPISLTVDSYEQYF
TRBV18,TRBD2,16,TRBJ2-7,few,TGTGCCAGCTCACCACTTGGGACTACCCGCTCCTACGAGCAGTACTTC,CASSPLGTTRSYEQYF
TRBV13,NA,13,TRBJ2-1,NA,TGTGCCAGCAGCCATAGGGGGGGCCGAGAGCAGTTCTTC,CASSHRGGREQFF
TRBV14,NA,14,TRBJ1-2,few,TGTGCCAGCAGGCCGAGGGGCGTGAACTATGGCTACACCTTC,CASRPRGVNYGYTF
TRBV7-2,NA,14,TRBJ1-2,NA,TGTGCCAGCAGCTTAGGGGCAGAGAGCTATGGCTACACCTTC,CASSLGAESYGYTF
TRBV18,NA,14,TRBJ2-6,NA,TGTGCCAGCTCACCAGTGGGTGGGGCCAACGTCCTGACTTTC,CASSPVGGANVLTF
TRBV2,NA,15,TRBJ2-6,few,TGTGCCAGCAGTGAAGTGCTCATGGGGGCCAACGTCCTGACTTTC,CASSEVLMGANVLTF
TRBV9,TRBD2,20,TRBJ2-3,NA,TGTGCCAGCAGCTCACAGCCACGTAGTGAGTCTAGCGGGAGGGCCGGTACGCAGTATTTT,CASSSQPRSESSGRAGTQYF
TRBV6-5,NA,13,TRBJ1-5,few,TGTGCCAGCAGTAGAGTAAGGAATCAGCCCCAGCATTTT,CASSRVRNQPQHF
TRBV11-2,TRBD2,17,TRBJ2-1,NA,TGTGCCAGCAGCCTATTCTCGGGGACTAGCGGATACAATGAGCAGTTCTTC,CASSLFSGTSGYNEQFF
TRBV5-1,NA,14,TRBJ1-5,NA,TGCGCCAGCAGCTTGGGGGGGCAAGGTCAGCCCCAGCATTTT,CASSLGGQGQPQHF
TRBV7-2,NA,16,TRBJ2-5,NA,TGTGCCAGCAGCCCTTTCACCCTCAGCGGCCAAGAGACCCAGTACTTC,CASSPFTLSGQETQYF
TRBV4-3,TRBD1,16,TRBJ1-2,few,TGCGCCAGCAGCCATTCCGCCCTCCGGGACAGGGGTGGCTACACCTTC,CASSHSALRDRGGYTF
TRBV5-4,TRBD2,16,TRBJ2-7,few,TGTGCCAGCAGCCCCGGGACTAGCGGGAGTGGCTACGAGCAGTACTTC,CASSPGTSGSGYEQYF
TRBV6-5,TRBD1,15,TRBJ2-1,NA,TGTGCCAGCAGGGTGGGACAGGCTCTCTACAATGAGCAGTTCTTC,CASRVGQALYNEQFF
TRBV28,NA,13,TRBJ1-2,few,TGTGCCAGCAGTTTGGCAGGGCCCTATGGCTACACCTTC,CASSLAGPYGYTF
TRBV19,NA,12,TRBJ2-7,NA,TGTGCCAGTAGTCCGGGAGCCTACGAGCAGTACTTC,CASSPGAYEQYF
TRBV2,NA,13,TRBJ1-5,few,TGTGCCAGCAGTGATCGGGTTCCGCAGCCCCAGCATTTT,CASSDRVPQPQHF
TRBV9,TRBD2,16,TRBJ2-1,few,TGTGCCAGCAGCGTAGGGCTAGCGGGAGCGGGCAATGAGCAGTTCTTC,CASSVGLAGAGNEQFF
TRBV25-1,NA,15,TRBJ1-4,NA,TGTGCCAGCAGTGACCCCGGACGGATAAATGAAAAACTGTTTTTT,CASSDPGRINEKLFF
TRBV11-2,NA,15,TRBJ2-7,NA,TGTGCCAGCAGCTTAGCCGGACTCACCTCCTACGAGCAGTACTTC,CASSLAGLTSYEQYF
TRBV29-1,TRBD1,13,TRBJ2-1,few,TGCAGCGTGGACAGGGGCGGTCACAATGAGCAGTTCTTC,CSVDRGGHNEQFF
TRBV4-3,TRBD2,15,TRBJ2-3,NA,TGCGCCAGCAGCCAAGTCCTAGCGGGAGCAGATACGCAGTATTTT,CASSQVLAGADTQYF
TRBV5-6,NA,14,TRBJ2-5,NA,TGTGCCAGCAGCTTGACCGGGAGTCAAGAGACCCAGTACTTC,CASSLTGSQETQYF
TRBV23-1,NA,16,TRBJ2-6,few,TGCGCCAGCAGTCAATGTTTCAGTTCTGGGGCCAACGTCCTGACTTTC,CASSQCFSSGANVLTF
TRBV28,NA,15,TRBJ2-1,few,TGTGCCAGCAGTTTAGCCGCCGCCTCCTACAATGAGCAGTTCTTC,CASSLAAASYNEQFF
TRBV28,NA,13,TRBJ1-2,NA,TGTGCCAGCAGTTCCCCCGGGGGGGATGGCTACACCTTC,CASSSPGGDGYTF